The 4 T cell receptor beta chains below all came from one sample that was sequenced in a study of blood T cell repertoires in COVID-19. The method was immunoSEQ multiplex PCR; TCRdb's version includes in-frame clones alone and lacks a portion of them. The data contain about 180,000 clones, approximately 87% of them singletons. Sequencing input: peripheral blood. These receptors all come from a man between 65 and 85 years old with active or convalescent COVID-19.

This clone was found a few times. This sequence joins TRBV18 and TRBJ2-2; weak D call: TRBD2 (5 bases). CDR3 length: 14 amino acids. The V gene lost 2 bases and the J gene lost 6 bases, with 10 bases spanning the gap. The germline V gene has CDR1 KGHSH and CDR2 LQKENI. DNA of the CDR3: TGTGCCAGCTCACCATTTGAGGGTTCCGGGGAGCTGTTTTTT. It encodes CASSPFEGSGELFF.

This chain connects TRBV19 to TRBJ1-5; possibly TRBD1 for D (5 bases). CDR3 size: 15 residues. V was pared by 5 bases and J by 0 bases, with 11 bases between. Germline CDR1 LNHDA, CDR2 SQIVND (reference sequence). CDR3 coding DNA: TGTGCCAGTAGTCCACTACAGGATAGCAATCAGCCCCAGCATTTT. This encodes CASSPLQDSNQPQHF.

CDR3 DNA sequence: TGTGCCAGCAGCGGGGGACAGGGGACTTATCAGCCCCAGCATTTT. Protein: CASSGGQGTYQPQHF. This chain joins TRBV9 and TRBJ1-5, with 10 bases fitting TRBD1. Germline CDR1 reads SGDLS; CDR2 reads YYNGEE. This CDR3 is built from 15 residues. The V and J ends lost 3 bases and 5 bases, in that order; junction bases with no gene match: 5.

The chain uses TRBV30 and TRBJ1-4; D unclear. The CDR3 contains 15 residues. V was trimmed by 2 bases and J by 0 bases, leaving 10 bases between them. Germline CDR1 GTSNPN, CDR2 SVGIG (reference sequence). The CDR3 sequence is CAWSSRRATNEKLFF. DNA for the CDR3: TGTGCCTGGAGTTCACGGAGGGCAACTAATGAAAAACTGTTTTTT.